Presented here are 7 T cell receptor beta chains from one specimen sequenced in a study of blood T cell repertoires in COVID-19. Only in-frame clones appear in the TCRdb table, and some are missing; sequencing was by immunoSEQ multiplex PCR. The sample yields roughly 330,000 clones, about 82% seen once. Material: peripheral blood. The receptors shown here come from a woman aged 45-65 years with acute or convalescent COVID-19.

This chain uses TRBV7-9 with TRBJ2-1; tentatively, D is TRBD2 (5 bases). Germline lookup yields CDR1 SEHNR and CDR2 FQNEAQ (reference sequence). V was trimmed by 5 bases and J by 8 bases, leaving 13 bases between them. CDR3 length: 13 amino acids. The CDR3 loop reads CASSITSIDEQFF. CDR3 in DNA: TGTGCCAGCAGCATCACTAGTATCGATGAGCAGTTCTTC.

CDR3 region: CASSSSTRQGWRETQYF. The CDR3 region has the DNA TGTGCCAGCAGCTCCAGTACGAGACAGGGGTGGAGAGAGACCCAGTACTTC. The chain employs TRBV3-1 (or the pseudogene TRBV3-2) and TRBJ2-5; 8 bases line up with TRBD1. V was clipped by 5 bases and J by 4 bases; unmatched bases: 15. This CDR3 is built from 17 residues. CDR1 is LGHDT and CDR2 is YNNKEL in the germline V gene (reference sequence).

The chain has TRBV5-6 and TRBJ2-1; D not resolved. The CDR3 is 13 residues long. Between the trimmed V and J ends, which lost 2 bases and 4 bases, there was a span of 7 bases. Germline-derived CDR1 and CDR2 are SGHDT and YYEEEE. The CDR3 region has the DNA TGTGCCAGCAGCTTTTCCCTATACAATGAGCAGTTCTTC. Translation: CASSFSLYNEQFF.

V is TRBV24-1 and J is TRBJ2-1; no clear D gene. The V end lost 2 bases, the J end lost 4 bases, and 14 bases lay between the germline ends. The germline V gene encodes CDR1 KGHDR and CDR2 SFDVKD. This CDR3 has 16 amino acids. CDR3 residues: CATSDSSAVGYNEQFF. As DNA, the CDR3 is TGTGCCACCAGTGATTCGTCCGCGGTTGGGTACAATGAGCAGTTCTTC.

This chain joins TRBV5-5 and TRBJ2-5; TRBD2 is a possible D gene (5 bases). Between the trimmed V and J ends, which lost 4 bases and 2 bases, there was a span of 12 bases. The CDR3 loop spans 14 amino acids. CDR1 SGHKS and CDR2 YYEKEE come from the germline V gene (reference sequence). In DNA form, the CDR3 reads TGTGCCAGCAGCCGAGGGCACCTTCAAGAGACCCAGTACTTC. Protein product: CASSRGHLQETQYF.

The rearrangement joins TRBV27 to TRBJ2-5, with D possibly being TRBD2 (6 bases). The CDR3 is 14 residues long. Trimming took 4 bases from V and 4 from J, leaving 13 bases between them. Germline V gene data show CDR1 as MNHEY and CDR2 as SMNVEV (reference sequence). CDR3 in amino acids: CASSSAGRRETQYF. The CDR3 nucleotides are TGTGCCAGCAGTTCCGCGGGGCGGCGAGAGACCCAGTACTTC.

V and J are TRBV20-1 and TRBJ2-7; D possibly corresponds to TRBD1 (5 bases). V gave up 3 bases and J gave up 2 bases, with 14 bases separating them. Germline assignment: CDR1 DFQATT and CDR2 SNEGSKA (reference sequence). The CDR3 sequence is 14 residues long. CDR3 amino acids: CSASALWTPYEQYF. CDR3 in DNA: TGCAGTGCTAGTGCCCTCTGGACACCCTACGAGCAGTACTTC.